Here is one TCR beta chain with its context. The junction does not match germline at one end; this may be a read error. A primer in the constant region served to generate TCR beta cDNA from roughly 550 ng of total RNA. Libraries covering TCR beta were generated through three nested multiplex PCR rounds (using a slightly modified ARM-PCR). The first two PCR rounds used TRBV1-TRBV30 primers with a Cbeta primer, roughly 10 cycles each. TCRdb ran MiXCR on the multiplex PCR reads and lists one entry per CDR3 protein. The sample yields around 190,000 distinct CDR3 sequences, around four fifths seen once. These data originate in a study of tumor-infiltrating lymphocytes in primary liver carcinoma. Unsorted bulk tissue of roughly 18-32 mg yielded co-extracted RNA and DNA. Every one of the tumor samples had a viable tumor cell content above 85%. Looked up from germline, CDR1 is SGHAT and CDR2 is FQNNGV. CDR3 length equals 14 residues.

This sequence was found in a middle-aged man with primary liver carcinoma and hepatitis B virus infection. Sequenced: tumor tissue from primary liver carcinoma. V is TRBV11-2 and J is TRBJ2-3; D is unclear. The CDR3 nucleotides read TGTGCCAGCAGCTTAGGGGCAGCCAGAGATACGCAGAATTTT. Its protein product is CASSLGAARDTQNF.